This T cell receptor beta chain was sequenced for a study of OX40 agonist ivuxolimab in advanced cancers. Clones were read by immunoSEQ multiplex PCR, and TCRdb kept only the in-frame ones, dropping some. The table records around 59,000 clones, around nine tenths of them present only once. There are 14 residues in the CDR3. V was clipped by 9 bases and J by 2 bases, with 15 bases between them. Germline CDR1 is ENHRY and CDR2 is SYGVKD. As regards this clone: Its specificity is unknown.

Study outcomes and limitations: Which antigen the expanded peripheral T cells recognized is unknown.

The input for sequencing was CD4+ or CD8+ T cells sorted from blood, taken in a trial of the OX40 agonist ivuxolimab. The chain carries TRBV10-3 and TRBJ2-3, with TRBD2 as a possible D gene (6 bases). This receptor was identified in an adult with an advanced solid tumor such as melanoma, head and neck, liver or kidney cancer. The CDR3 DNA follows: TGTGCCATTACGGGTACTAGCCCCACAGATACGCAGTATTTT. Its translation is CAITGTSPTDTQYF.